This T cell receptor beta chain was sequenced during a study of T cell changes during pregnancy in multiple sclerosis. The CDR3 has 16 amino acids. Germline assignment: CDR1 MNHNY and CDR2 SVGAGI (reference sequence). Unmatched junction bases numbered 8, after V lost 0 bases and J lost 4 bases. Assay: immunoSEQ multiplex PCR; the TCRdb copy retains only in-frame clones and omits some. The data contain 80,000 to 100,000 clones, approximately 92% of them seen just once; the ten biggest clones take up 2.6%. This clone was detected once. The clonotype comes from a female donor with multiple sclerosis, enrolled in a pregnancy study. The V and J genes are TRBV6-6 and TRBJ1-1; TRBD1 matches at 7 bases. The material was peripheral blood, obtained in the first trimester of pregnancy. In DNA form, the CDR3 reads TGTGCCAGCAGTTACTCGAGAGGGGGCTGGGGCACTGAAGCTTTCTTT. Its translation: CASSYSRGGWGTEAFF.